The sequence of this T cell receptor beta chain was determined in a study of OX40 agonist ivuxolimab in advanced cancers. Clones were read by immunoSEQ multiplex PCR, and TCRdb kept only the in-frame ones, dropping some. The profile shows 80,000 to 100,000 clones, roughly 93% of them singletons. The sequence came from an adult with an advanced solid tumor such as melanoma, head and neck, liver or kidney cancer. This specimen consisted of CD4+ or CD8+ T cells sorted from blood, obtained in a trial of the OX40 agonist ivuxolimab.

CDR3 sequence reads: CASSLAFSRQASYEQYF. In nucleotides, the CDR3 is TGTGCCAGCAGCTTAGCATTTTCGCGACAGGCCTCCTACGAGCAGTACTTC. The V and J genes are TRBV7-2 and TRBJ2-7; maybe TRBD1 (6 bases). Trimming stripped 0 bases from V and 0 bases from J, with 15 bases between. Per the germline V gene, CDR1 is SGHTA and CDR2 is FQGNSA. The CDR3 is 17 residues long.